This paragraph reports one T cell receptor (beta chain). Its target is not known. This specimen comes from a study of shared clonotypes between healthy human individuals. Findings of the study overall: Estimated richness was generally greater in naive than memory subsets. It was observed that roughly 5.4% of naive CD4 clonotypes were shared across several donors. Specimens sampled were limited to blood, with tissue repertoires likely differing.

The CDR3 is 13 amino acids. Germline loops: CDR1 SNHLY, CDR2 FYNNEI. V lost 8 bases to trimming and J lost 3 bases, with 14 bases between them. Terminally differentiated effector memory CD45RA+ cells were left out of the naive CD8 fraction, which was CD45RO-negative and positively selected for CCR7. Each subset's genomic DNA was shared equally among a number of immunoSEQ plates. The assay was immunoSEQ multiplex PCR, and TCRdb's table has in-frame clones only and misses some. The sample holds roughly 2 million clones, over 85% seen once. Sequencing used naive CD8+ T cells sorted from blood. The clonotype originates from a man between 18 and 35 years old in good health. The V gene is TRBV2, the J gene TRBJ2-7, with D possibly matching TRBD2 (5 bases). CDR3 sequence reads: CASSLGVFYEQYF. The CDR3 region has the DNA TGTGCCAGCTCCCTGGGAGTTTTCTACGAGCAGTACTTC.